This T cell receptor beta chain was documented in a study of blood T cell repertoires in COVID-19 (TCRdb year 2020). In terms of the full investigation: Samples from collaborators originated in the United States, Italy and Spain and spanned both the acute and convalescent phases of COVID-19. The prospective study material was composed of cDNA or gDNA derived from T cells, B-cell-depleted T cells, or PBMCs. The dataset comprised deeply sampled blood TCRbeta repertoires from subjects exposed to, actively infected with, or recovered from COVID-19. The repertoires were made available in a free public database intended to serve as a resource for research on the immune response to SARS-CoV-2. The samples were drawn from two sources: the first 160 participants of the ongoing ImmuneRACE study, and fewer than 1,500 subjects contributed by 6 global collaborators. Nearly every sample came with metadata listing a de-identified subject ID, COVID-19 status, age in years and sex. Where available, HLA class I and class II types were obtained from metadata supplied by the sample provider rather than from assay-based typing.

The CDR3 runs 12 residues from the cysteine to the phenylalanine. Of all the DNA, just the CDR3 is kept, 36 bases in frame from base 1. V is reduced by 1 base and J by 6 bases, leaving a spacing of 6 bases between them. Taken from the germline V gene, the CDR1 and CDR2 loops are SGHVS and FQNEAQ. Study-level results and caveats: The quantity of clinical and demographic metadata differed by source and by participant and was supplied without curation.

Worth noting for this clone: This clone's antigen is unknown. Per-base quality was not reported, and no clone a single base away is much larger than it.

The immunoSEQ Assay, a bias-controlled multiplex PCR, was used to amplify TCRbeta CDR3 regions from genomic DNA. The authors' pipeline ran thus. Nucleated cell counts per sample were estimated from amplification of reference gene primers within the assay. To quantify the absolute abundance of each unique TCRbeta CDR3 rearrangement, sequence reads were collapsed and filtered. Productive Simpson clonality was computed per sample as the square root of Simpson's diversity index over productive rearrangements. This immuneACCESS table, as held by TCRdb, lists in-frame sequences with V and J called but not all clones. Of the missing ones, under half trace to an unresolved V gene in checked studies; the others have no known cause. V, J and clone size are taken as reported in that table, and D and trimming were inferred from the DNA itself. The sample has about 300,000 clones on record, about nine tenths of them singletons. 2.5% to 3.5% of the sample comes from the top ten.

Enrolling through a virtual design, the prospective study's participants ranged in age from roughly 18 to 95 years and lived across around 25 United States geographic areas. To assign participants to cohorts, the prospective study relied on clinical history that participants themselves reported in a screening survey and a study questionnaire. A participant counted as exposed if, within 2 weeks of entering the study, that participant had been in contact with someone who had a PCR-confirmed or clinician-diagnosed COVID-19 case. Mobile phlebotomists in the prospective study collected whole blood, serum and a nasopharyngeal or oropharyngeal swab from every participant. Prospective study participants could optionally give additional blood draws and questionnaires over an approximately 2-month period. Blood samples from the prospective study were shipped frozen or at room temperature prior to DNA extraction.

The chain is encoded by TRBV7-8 joined to TRBJ1-1, with the D segment identity uncertain. Sequenced input: PBMCs or T cells enriched from blood (not recorded which). This receptor was obtained from a woman aged 45-60 years who had been exposed to COVID-19. The CDR3 protein: CASSLGLSEAFF. The DNA sequence is TGTGCCAGCAGCTTAGGGCTTTCTGAAGCTTTCTTT.